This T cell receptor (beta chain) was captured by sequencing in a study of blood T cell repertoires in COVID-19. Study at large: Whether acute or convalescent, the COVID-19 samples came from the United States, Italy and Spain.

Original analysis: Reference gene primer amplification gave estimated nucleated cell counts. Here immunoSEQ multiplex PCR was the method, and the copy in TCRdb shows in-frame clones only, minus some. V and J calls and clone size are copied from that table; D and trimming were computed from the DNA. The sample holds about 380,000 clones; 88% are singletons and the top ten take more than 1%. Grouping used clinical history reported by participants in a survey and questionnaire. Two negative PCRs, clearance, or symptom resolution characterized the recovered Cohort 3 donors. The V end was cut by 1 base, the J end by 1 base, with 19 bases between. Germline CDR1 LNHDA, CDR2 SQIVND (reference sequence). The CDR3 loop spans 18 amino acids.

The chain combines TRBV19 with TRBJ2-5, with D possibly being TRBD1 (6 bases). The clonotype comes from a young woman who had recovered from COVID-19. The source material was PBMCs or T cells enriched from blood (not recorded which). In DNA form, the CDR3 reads TGTGCCAGTAGTATAGTAGGTTTGGCAGGGGATCTCCAAGAGACCCAGTACTTC. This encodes CASSIVGLAGDLQETQYF.